The clone carrying this TCR beta chain was detected only once. Sequencing was performed with immunoSEQ multiplex PCR; in TCRdb, only in-frame clones are kept and a portion is missing. The sample records more than 2 million clones, about 95% being singletons. This record comes from a study of shared clonotypes between healthy human individuals. Study at large: The donor pool was made up of two women and a few men aged 18 to 49. Every donor yielded three CD4 naive, three CD4 memory, two CD8 naive and one CD8 memory plate.

The CDR3 covers 11 residues. Between the trimmed V and J ends, which lost 10 bases and 3 bases, there was a span of 9 bases. Germline values: CDR1 ENHRY, CDR2 SYGVKD. CD8 cells regarded as naive lacked CD45RO, were positively chosen for CCR7, and omitted terminally differentiated effector memory CD45RA+ cells. The source of this sequence is a man in his late teens or twenties in good health. The chain uses TRBV10-3 and TRBJ1-1; D remains unclear. The source material was naive CD8+ T cells sorted from blood. CDR3 region: CATATDTEAFF. DNA of the CDR3: TGTGCCACCGCAACTGACACTGAAGCTTTCTTT.